This entry concerns a single T cell receptor (beta chain). Its antigen is still unknown. The naive CD8+ gate required CD45RO-CCR7+CD27+CD95- phenotype. The source of the sample is a study of CXCR3-negative and CXCR3-positive naive CD8 T cells. Study results and caveats: The authors found comparable surface CD5 between naive subsets and inferred TCR strength from TRB CDR3 properties. Partially decreased CXCR3 expression was recorded after cryopreservation, and fresh PBMCs were used in most assays. CXCR3-positive naive cells carried more hydrophobic TRB CDR3s than CXCR3-negative ones. Researchers reported similar TRBV-TRBJ usage in naive CXCR3-negative and CXCR3-positive cells, though memory differed.

cDNA libraries for TRB were generated by 5' RACE incorporating UMI labels. TCRdb processed the 5' RACE reads again and assigns one entry to each CDR3 protein, with no DNA. The table for this sample gives around 130,000 distinct CDR3 sequences. Germline loops: CDR1 KGHSY, CDR2 FQNENV. The CDR3 spans 14 residues. The TCR sequence derives from a human donor in good health. Some clones in this sample may be carry-over from other donors' samples. The sample consisted of naive CXCR3+ CD8+ T cells from blood. Subset here: CD45RO-CCR7+CD27+CD95- naive CD8+ T cells expressing CXCR3 (TNR3+). V usage is TRBV16 and J usage is TRBJ1-1; TCRdb's D call, TRBD1, is unchecked because there is no DNA. CDR3: CASSPGQINTEAFF.